This T cell receptor beta chain was identified in a study of blood T cells in healthy people across ages (dated by TCRdb to the mid-2010s). A note on the overall study: In model experiments, template switching captured roughly one uniquely barcoded TCR beta cDNA molecule for every two T cells. To track age-related changes in TCR beta repertoire diversity, the study relied on deep sequencing normalized with unique cDNA molecular identifiers. The donors were split into four age groups: young (average 16 years), middle-aged (about 40), aged (about 56) and long-lived (over 80). Using the same blood draw, the study looked at two additional independent replicas of 1 million unique cDNA reads for two donors, one aged 18 to 30 and the other aged 80 or older. The study at large found these results: A strong correlation was found between observed TCR beta diversity and the percentage of naive T cells measured by flow cytometry. Observed TCR beta diversity per million T cells fell roughly linearly with age, and a significant reduction was already apparent by age about 36. Compared with the aged group, more naive CD4+ T cells, fewer expanded clones and increased TCR diversity were shown by the long-lived group, suggesting age selection. Conclusive comparison of naive and antigen-experienced compartments was prevented by the profiling of bulk unsorted PBMCs. Estimates of total diversity based on one million sequenced T cells were regarded as lower bounds and as underestimates. The CMV infection status of donors was not known, potentially confounding age-related changes in expanded clonotypes.

The approximately 39 donors, aged about 6 to 100 years, were systemically healthy Caucasian individuals from Russia. Around 9.9 milliliters of peripheral blood were collected from each donor into EDTA-treated Vacutainer tubes. Ficoll-Paque density-gradient centrifugation was used to isolate PBMCs, with at least 6.5 million per sample. Total RNA was extracted from PBMCs with Trizol reagent, with at least 5 micrograms obtained per sample. Naive CD45RAhigh/CD27high T cell percentages were measured by flow cytometry on a PBMC aliquot from every donor. In the case of this clonotype: The antigen it recognizes is unknown. No much larger clone is present one base from it, and per-base qualities are unavailable.

V is reduced by 7 bases and J by 5 bases, leaving a spacing of 23 bases between them. CDR1 and CDR2 were assigned from the germline V gene (reference sequence) as DFQATT and SNEGSKA. The CDR3, cysteine through phenylalanine, is 15 amino acids long. Only the CDR3 portion is preserved as DNA: 45 bases, with reading frame beginning at the first base. Library construction relied on 5' RACE. Instrument used: Illumina HiSeq 2500. A second PCR of roughly 6 to 12 cycles was run with a J-beta primer mix and a sample-barcoded 5' primer. Each TCR beta cDNA molecule received a unique molecular identifier from a template-switch 5' adaptor carrying 12 random nucleotides. Each sample yielded at least 3 million CDR3-containing paired-end reads. First-strand cDNA synthesis was performed from all RNA using the Mint cDNA synthesis kit, with priming by a TRBC-specific oligonucleotide. Following uracil-DNA glycosylase treatment, all cDNA underwent a first 18-cycle PCR with the universal primers M1SS and BC2_uni_R. In the source study's methods: For normalization, 1 million high-quality reads, each with a distinct molecular identifier, were randomly selected from each sample. Reads sharing molecular identifiers were discarded rather than binned into consensus sequences. MiTCR, with a Q25 quality threshold and the strictest error-elimination algorithm, was used for CDR3 identification, clonotype clustering and error correction. Lower-bound total TCR beta diversity was estimated with a nonparametric unseen species model using Euler transformation. The public reads were run again by TCRdb, first through fastp at Q25 and then through MiXCR, and only productive beta chains were kept. Rows with a matching CDR3 protein are joined into one entry that keeps the most common DNA and genes. TCRdb's processing, not the authors', yielded these V and J calls. In all, the sample holds roughly 1 million distinct CDR3 sequences, and under 30% of those were seen once. The top ten hold less than 0.85% of the sample.

These records were also assigned to another study, of T cells of mothers and their children. From the second report: Nine systemically healthy Caucasian individuals served as donors, namely three mothers together with their six children. cDNA synthesis consumed the entire amount of extracted RNA, loaded at about 1.6 ug RNA in each 15 ul reaction. Sample barcodes and 2-4 random nucleotides were added via the M1S primer in the second PCR. More than 9.5 million TCR beta CDR3 reads were obtained from each mother, and millions of reads were obtained from each child. Thymic selection similarly shapes TCR recombination output in related and unrelated pairs, with minor effect from inherited differences. Normalized repertoire overlap in related mother-child pairs was always slightly higher than in unrelated mother-child pairs, but the difference was never significant. No persistent microchimeric T cell clones were detected, at a sensitivity of roughly 99 clones per million clonotypes. To look for features that set related mother-child pairs apart from unrelated individuals, the researchers ran deep NGS to compare the TCR beta repertoires of mothers and children. Mothers averaged around 40 +/- 4 years of age and children averaged about 10 +/- 4 years. Libraries were sequenced on Illumina HiSeq 2000 with 100+100 nt paired-end reads after adapter ligation with NEBNext reagents. To prevent cross-contamination, the mother and child libraries were prepared one month apart and sequenced in separate runs. Between roughly 450,000 and 2,200,000 distinct TCR beta clonotypes were identified per donor. Naive TCR beta clonotypes were estimated from low-frequency clonotypes matched to each donor's FACS-determined naive share, without sorting.

Sequencing used blood. The rearranged segments are TRBV20-1 and TRBJ2-5, with no reliable assignment of the D segment. The sequence was collected from a girl between 2 and 10 years old in good health. CDR3 region: CSGSYLYPDWETQYF. The bases are TGCAGTGGTAGCTACCTCTACCCGGATTGGGAGACCCAGTACTTC.